This section outlines one TCR beta chain sequence together with its context. Methods used by the authors: Amplified reference gene primers provided the basis for estimating nucleated cell counts. Clones were sequenced by immunoSEQ multiplex PCR, and TCRdb holds only the in-frame ones, with some missing. That table is the source of V, J and clone size, and D and trimming were worked out from the DNA. The data contain about 190,000 clones, roughly 89% of them singletons. Germline lookup yields CDR1 SEHNR and CDR2 FQNEAQ (reference sequence). CDR3 length equals 14 residues. The V and J ends lost 5 bases and 9 bases, in that order; junction bases with no gene match: 7. The data were obtained in a study of blood T cell repertoires in COVID-19. The overall study: COVID-19 samples from acute and convalescent phases originated in the United States, Italy and Spain. Nucleic acid was either cDNA or gDNA, and it came from T cells, B-cell-depleted T cells, or PBMCs.

The source of this sequence is a man aged 50 or older with acute or convalescent COVID-19. The rearrangement joins TRBV7-9 to TRBJ2-1, with 10 bases that match TRBD2. The specimen was peripheral blood. The CDR3 here is CASSPSGGAFEQFF. The CDR3 coding sequence is TGTGCCAGCAGCCCGAGCGGGGGGGCATTTGAGCAGTTCTTC.